This TCR beta chain was captured by sequencing in a study of blood T cells in healthy people across ages. The study's findings and limits: Naive CD4+ cells and diversity were both higher in long-lived donors than in aged donors.

A sample-barcoded 5' primer and a J-beta primer mix were used in a second PCR of roughly 7 to 11 cycles. MiXCR, applied by TCRdb to the 5' RACE reads, yields one record per CDR3 protein. The data hold 800,000 or so distinct CDR3 sequences, with 20% to 25% observed a single time. Regarding this clonotype: No antigen is known for it. Germline is not matched at one junction end, which may reflect a read error.

Germline loops: CDR1 MDHEN, CDR2 SYDVKM. The CDR3 runs to 9 residues. The same data also contributed to another study, on T cells of mothers and their children. As reported in that work: Overlap in related mother-child pairs always slightly exceeded unrelated pairs, never significantly.

Sample: blood. This TCR was sampled from a boy between 10 and 17 years old in good health. The V and J genes are TRBV28 and TRBJ2-5; tentative D call: TRBD2 (6 bases). In DNA, the CDR3 is TGCGGGGGAGGCGAGACCCAGTACTTC. This gives the protein CGGGETQYF. The full variable domain, in which reference TRBV28 and TRBJ2-5 provide the parts outside the CDR3, is DVKVTQSSRYLVKRTGEKVFLECVQDMDHENMFWYRQDPGLGLRLIYFSYDVKMKEKGDIPEGYSVSREKKERFSLILESASTNQTSMYLCGGGETQYFGPGTRLLVL.